A single sample gave rise to the 24 T cell receptor beta chains below, sequenced in a study of blood T cell repertoires in COVID-19. This table comes from immunoSEQ multiplex PCR, and its TCRdb copy is limited to in-frame clones, with some not included. The sample contains 50,000 to 70,000 clones, about 86% of which appear only once. The source material was peripheral blood. The receptors shown here come from a man aged 45-60 years with active COVID-19.

This clone has a single count. The CDR3 is CASRDPGGRDYGYTF. Written as DNA, the CDR3 is TGTGCCAGCAGGGACCCTGGGGGCCGGGACTATGGCTACACCTTC. The V call is TRBV6-5, the J call TRBJ1-2; D possibly corresponds to TRBD1 (6 bases). The germline V gene has CDR1 MNHEY and CDR2 SVGAGI. The V and J ends lost 6 bases and 3 bases respectively, with 17 bases between them. The CDR3 is 15 amino acids.

The chain carries TRBV4-1 and TRBJ2-2, with D hard to call. V was trimmed by 1 base and J by 6 bases, leaving 9 bases between them. The V gene's germline CDR1 is MGHRA and CDR2 YSYEKL. CDR3 size: 14 residues. In DNA, the CDR3 is TGCGCCAGCAGCCAAGGATCGGTTCCCGGGGAGCTGTTTTTT. Its translation: CASSQGSVPGELFF.

V usage is TRBV3-1 (or the pseudogene TRBV3-2) and J usage is TRBJ1-1; no definite D call. The CDR3 contains 13 residues. Trimming removed 1 base at V and 5 bases at J, with 8 bases between. Germline V lookup: CDR1 LGHDT, CDR2 YNNKEL (reference sequence). As DNA, the CDR3 is TGTGCCAGCAGCCAAGTTGGAGGGACTGAAGCTTTCTTT. Its protein product is CASSQVGGTEAFF.

The chain joins TRBV12-3 or TRBV12-4 to TRBJ2-2, with D unclear. The V gene lost 6 bases and the J gene lost 4 bases, with 9 bases spanning the gap. The CDR3 runs to 13 residues. CDR3 protein: CASRPTGTGELFF. Written as DNA, the CDR3 is TGTGCCAGCAGGCCGACTGGCACCGGGGAGCTGTTTTTT.

The chain employs TRBV7-3 and TRBJ1-1, with D tentatively TRBD1 (5 bases). The germline V and J ends were trimmed by 2 bases and 5 bases, with 12 bases remaining between them. CDR3 length equals 14 residues. The germline gives CDR1 SGHTA, CDR2 FQGTGA. CDR3: CASSLSGGGTEAFF. The CDR3, as DNA: TGTGCCAGCAGCTTATCGGGGGGAGGTACTGAAGCTTTCTTT.

This clone was recorded only once. The J gene is TRBJ2-1, the V gene TRBV11-3; 7 bases map to TRBD1. The germline CDR1 and CDR2 sequences are SGHNT and YENEEA. The CDR3 length is 14 residues. V lost 5 bases, J lost 4 bases, and 5 bases stayed unmatched. CDR3 nucleotides: TGTGCCAGCAGCACCCGACAGGGTTACAATGAGCAGTTCTTC. This gives the protein CASSTRQGYNEQFF.

The V gene is TRBV9, the J gene TRBJ2-2, with TRBD2 identical over 10 bases. Trimming at V came to 4 bases and at J to 4 bases, leaving 16 bases not matched to a gene. The CDR3 has 19 residues. Germline-derived CDR1 and CDR2 are SGDLS and YYNGEE. CDR3 sequence reads: CASSRRLAGAPSGTGELFF. For the CDR3, the DNA is TGTGCCAGCAGCAGAAGACTAGCGGGTGCCCCTAGCGGCACCGGGGAGCTGTTTTTT.

The chain couples TRBV5-1 to TRBJ2-1, with a weak D call TRBD2 (6 bases). Germline V gives CDR1 SGHRS, CDR2 YFSETQ. The CDR3 has 13 amino acids. Trimming removed 5 bases from V and 4 bases from J, with 10 bases in between. The CDR3 nucleotides are TGCGCCAGCAGGGCTAGCGAATACAATGAGCAGTTCTTC. This sequence encodes CASRASEYNEQFF.

This chain links TRBV3-1 (or the pseudogene TRBV3-2) with TRBJ2-2, with unresolved D. Per the germline V gene, CDR1 is LGHDT and CDR2 is YNNKEL (reference sequence). With 0 bases removed from V and 4 bases from J, the gap between germline ends came to 18 bases. CDR3 length equals 18 residues. CDR3 coding DNA: TGTGCCAGCAGCCAAGATTACCAGCTGGGTGGCGGCACCGGGGAGCTGTTTTTT. Translating gives CASSQDYQLGGGTGELFF.

This clone was seen once. The V call is TRBV4-2, the J call TRBJ2-3, with 7 bases identical to TRBD2. The CDR3 has 17 residues. Germline CDR1 and CDR2: LGHNA and YNFKEQ. V trimming: 2 bases; J trimming: 2 bases; junction bases outside the gene matches: 10. CDR3 in amino acids: CASSQKRLAGDTDTQYF. CDR3 bases: TGTGCCAGCAGCCAAAAGAGGCTGGCGGGGGACACAGATACGCAGTATTTT.

The V call is TRBV7-9, the J call TRBJ2-2, with 12 nucleotides matching TRBD1. Unmatched junction bases numbered 3, after V lost 4 bases and J lost 6 bases. The CDR3 loop spans 15 amino acids. CDR1 and CDR2 from the germline V gene are SEHNR and FQNEAQ (reference sequence). The CDR3 spells CASSSGQGASGELFF. DNA of the CDR3: TGTGCCAGCAGCTCGGGACAGGGGGCATCCGGGGAGCTGTTTTTT.

This clone was recorded only once. V gene TRBV7-6 combines with J gene TRBJ2-1, with TRBD2 matching over 15 bases. This CDR3 contains 19 residues. V gave up 5 bases and J gave up 1 base; unmatched junction bases: 9. CDR1 is SGHVS, CDR2 FNYEAQ, per germline. This CDR3 is CASSLGLAGGPRSYNEQFF. CDR3 bases: TGTGCCAGCAGCCTAGGACTAGCGGGAGGGCCTAGGTCCTACAATGAGCAGTTCTTC.

The chain couples TRBV4-1 to TRBJ2-3, with 7 bases lining up with TRBD2. The CDR3 has 15 amino acids. The V segment lost 6 bases and the J segment 2 bases; nucleotides outside the gene matches: 8. Germline V gene sequence: CDR1 MGHRA, CDR2 YSYEKL. The CDR3 here is CASSRPSGNTDTQYF. The DNA for the CDR3 is TGCGCCAGCAGTCGCCCTAGCGGTAACACAGATACGCAGTATTTT.

This clone was seen a few times. The V gene is TRBV7-2, the J gene TRBJ2-2, with 9 bases aligning to TRBD2. The CDR3 sequence is 18 residues long. The V gene end was trimmed by 2 bases and the J gene end by 1 base; junction bases not matched to a gene: 8. Germline CDR1 is SGHTA and CDR2 is FQGNSA. CDR3 in DNA: TGTGCCAGCAGCTTACGGTCGACTAGCGGTCAGAACACCGGGGAGCTGTTTTTT. The encoded protein is CASSLRSTSGQNTGELFF.

The rearrangement joins TRBV7-2 to TRBJ2-1; D is unresolved. The V end lost 1 base, the J end lost 6 bases, and 10 bases lay between the germline ends. Per the germline V gene, CDR1 is SGHTA and CDR2 is FQGNSA. The CDR3 sequence is 14 residues long. Here the CDR3 DNA reads TGTGCCAGCAGCTTAGAACCAACAATCAATGAGCAGTTCTTC. Amino acid sequence: CASSLEPTINEQFF.

This clone was recorded only once. The chain is built from TRBV7-9 and TRBJ2-5; TRBD2 matches 12 bases. J lost 5 bases, V lost 3 bases, and 7 bases had no gene match. This CDR3 spans 16 amino acids. Germline lookup yields CDR1 SEHNR and CDR2 FQNEAQ (reference sequence). This CDR3 is CASSLASGGAGETQYF. CDR3 bases: TGTGCCAGCAGCTTGGCTAGCGGGGGGGCCGGGGAGACCCAGTACTTC.

The chain carries TRBV7-2 and TRBJ2-2; 7 positions match TRBD1. The trim removed 5 bases at V and 0 bases at J, leaving 6 bases unmatched. Germline V CDR1 and CDR2: SGHTA, FQGNSA. The CDR3 runs to 16 residues. The CDR3 DNA reads as TGTGCCAGCAGCGCCGTAGGGACAGCGAACACCGGGGAGCTGTTTTTT. Its protein product is CASSAVGTANTGELFF.

Only one count was recorded for this clone. V is TRBV4-1 and J is TRBJ1-6; 11 bases fit TRBD1. The V gene end was trimmed by 3 bases and the J gene end by 9 bases; junction bases not matched to a gene: 7. Germline loops: CDR1 MGHRA, CDR2 YSYEKL. The CDR3 extends over 16 amino acids. CDR3 DNA: TGCGCCAGCAGCCATACCGGACAGGGGGCGAGTTCACCCCTCCACTTT. It yields the protein CASSHTGQGASSPLHF.

This chain joins TRBV5-1 and TRBJ1-4; no clear D. Germline-derived CDR1 and CDR2 are SGHRS and YFSETQ. Trimming pared 2 bases from V and 0 bases from J, leaving 11 bases between. The CDR3 consists of 16 residues. The CDR3 region is CASSFGRGTTNEKLFF. CDR3 DNA: TGCGCCAGCAGCTTTGGACGGGGAACAACTAATGAAAAACTGTTTTTT.

This chain's CDR3 is CASSSGGSSYEQYF. The CDR3 nucleotides are TGTGCCAGCAGTTCGGGGGGGTCATCCTACGAGCAGTACTTC. This chain joins TRBV6-5 and TRBJ2-7, with TRBD2 matching over 8 bases. This CDR3 has 14 amino acids. From germline, CDR1 is MNHEY and CDR2 SVGAGI. With 4 bases clipped from V and 1 base from J, the junction kept 3 bases outside the gene matches.

This clone has just one count. The V call is TRBV3-1 (or the pseudogene TRBV3-2), the J call TRBJ2-5, with TRBD2 identical over 11 bases. The J segment lost 5 bases and the V segment lost 1 base, leaving 6 bases of the junction unmatched. The CDR3 sequence is 16 residues long. CDR1 LGHDT and CDR2 YNNKEL come from the germline V gene (reference sequence). In DNA, the CDR3 is TGTGCCAGCAGCCAAGTAGGGGCTAGCGGGAGGGAGACCCAGTACTTC. This sequence encodes CASSQVGASGRETQYF.

The chain links TRBV7-9 to TRBJ2-7; a possible D gene is TRBD2 (6 bases). V lost 3 bases and J lost 6, with 12 bases in between. The CDR3 is made up of 13 amino acids. The germline V gene encodes CDR1 SEHNR and CDR2 FQNEAQ (reference sequence). The CDR3 region has the DNA TGTGCCAGCAGCTTTGGGGGGTTGAGCGAGCAGTACTTC. Amino acid sequence: CASSFGGLSEQYF.

This clone appeared a few times. The V gene is TRBV5-1, the J gene TRBJ1-1; maybe TRBD1 (5 bases). Trimming removed 4 bases from V and 7 bases from J, with 17 bases in between. CDR3 length equals 14 residues. Per the germline V gene, CDR1 is SGHRS and CDR2 is YFSETQ. The CDR3 DNA reads TGCGCCAGCAGCCCGGGGGGAGGGTGGGGTGAAGCTTTCTTT. Translated, it gives CASSPGGGWGEAFF.

This clone was picked up one time. The J gene is TRBJ2-4, the V gene TRBV6-5; no firm D call. Germline values: CDR1 MNHEY, CDR2 SVGAGI. This CDR3 comprises 15 residues. Trimming took 2 bases from V and 9 from J, leaving 17 bases between them. CDR3 loop: CASSYDQSRGRIQYF. The CDR3 coding sequence is TGTGCCAGCAGTTACGACCAAAGCAGAGGTCGCATTCAGTACTTC.